These 14 T cell receptor beta chains were all obtained from the same sample, sequenced in a study of Ad26.COV2.S vaccination and SARS-CoV-2 variants. Sequencing was performed with immunoSEQ multiplex PCR; in TCRdb, only in-frame clones are kept and a portion is missing. The sample comprises 300,000 to 450,000 clones, 92% of which are singletons, and around 4.2% rests with the top ten. The specimen was peripheral blood, collected after recovery from COVID-19. These receptors all stem from a human donor who had recovered from COVID-19.

The chain combines TRBV7-2 with TRBJ2-3; 9 bases are shared with TRBD2. The CDR3 is 17 residues long. Germline V gives CDR1 SGHTA, CDR2 FQGNSA. V lost 5 bases, J lost 1 base, and 10 bases stayed unmatched. The CDR3 here is CASSRLAGGLGTDTQYF. The CDR3 DNA follows: TGTGCCAGCAGCCGGCTGGCGGGGGGGCTGGGCACAGATACGCAGTATTTT.

The chain recombines TRBV7-2 with TRBJ1-3; D possibly corresponds to TRBD1 (5 bases). The CDR3 runs to 19 residues. Germline CDR1 SGHTA, CDR2 FQGNSA. Between the trimmed V and J ends, which lost 1 base and 2 bases, there was a span of 21 bases. CDR3 in DNA: TGTGCCAGCAGCTTAGTAGCCCTCTCTGCCCCGGGGGCTGGAAACACCATATATTTT. This codes for CASSLVALSAPGAGNTIYF.

The chain joins TRBV6-2 or TRBV6-3 to TRBJ1-4; D unresolved. The CDR3 runs 15 residues. Germline lookup yields CDR1 MNHEY and CDR2 SVGEGT. Trimming shortened V by 4 bases and J by 7 bases, and 16 bases separated the two germline ends. The CDR3 here is CASSSGIQKSEKLFF. The CDR3 DNA reads TGTGCCAGCAGTTCCGGGATCCAGAAGAGTGAAAAACTGTTTTTT.

Turning to this clone: Other DNA variants within this sample encode the same CDR3. The V call is TRBV12-3 or TRBV12-4, the J call TRBJ1-5; D ambiguous. The CDR3 extends over 12 amino acids. V dropped 6 bases and J dropped 1 base, with 4 bases sitting between them. CDR3 coding DNA: TGTGCCAGCAGGGACAGCAATCAGCCCCAGCATTTT. It encodes CASRDSNQPQHF.

With regard to this clone: This sample also contains other DNA sequences that code for the same CDR3. The chain employs TRBV5-1 and TRBJ2-7; D is unclear. This CDR3 is 12 amino acids long. Germline loops: CDR1 SGHRS, CDR2 YFSETQ. V was trimmed by 3 bases and J by 2 bases, leaving 6 bases between them. The CDR3 spells CASSSQTYEQYF. The DNA for the CDR3 is TGCGCCAGCAGCTCTCAGACCTACGAGCAGTACTTC.

This CDR3 is CASSDPNRYGYTF. CDR3 nucleotides: TGTGCCAGCAGTGACCCCAACAGATATGGCTACACCTTC. The gene calls are TRBV25-1 and TRBJ1-2; D remains ambiguous. Germline V gives CDR1 MGHDK, CDR2 SYGVNS. CDR3 size: 13 residues. V lost 3 bases to trimming and J lost 5 bases, with 10 bases between them.

V gene TRBV10-3 combines with J gene TRBJ1-4; 9 positions match TRBD1. The CDR3 is 15 amino acids. Germline CDR1 is ENHRY and CDR2 is SYGVKD. The ends lost 7 bases at V and 7 bases at J; junction bases unmatched: 10. In DNA, the CDR3 is TGTGCCATCACCGAGACAGGGGGAGGTGGTGAAAAACTGTTTTTT. It encodes CAITETGGGGEKLFF.

The chain carries TRBV9 and TRBJ2-2; perhaps TRBD2 as D (6 bases). CDR1 and CDR2 from the germline V gene are SGDLS and YYNGEE. The CDR3 has 16 amino acids. Trimming pared 3 bases from V and 0 bases from J, leaving 12 bases between. Written as DNA, the CDR3 is TGTGCCAGCAGCGCGGGGGAGCTTGCGAACACCGGGGAGCTGTTTTTT. Translating it yields CASSAGELANTGELFF.

The chain has TRBV13 and TRBJ2-3, with 10 bases that match TRBD2. Germline V CDR1 and CDR2: PRHDT, FYEKMQ (reference sequence). Unmatched junction bases numbered 10, after V lost 0 bases and J lost 4 bases. The CDR3 length is 18 residues. The CDR3 DNA sequence: TGTGCCAGCAGCTTAGGGGCTAGCGGGGGAGCCGTCCCAGATACGCAGTATTTT. Translated, it gives CASSLGASGGAVPDTQYF.

The rearrangement joins TRBV19 to TRBJ1-1, with D possibly TRBD1 on 5 matching bases. Trimming took off 3 bases at V and 1 base at J, with 12 bases between the two ends. This CDR3 is built from 15 residues. The V gene's germline CDR1 is LNHDA and CDR2 SQIVND (reference sequence). The CDR3 sequence: CASSMQGYPNTEAFF. The DNA for the CDR3 is TGTGCCAGTAGTATGCAGGGATATCCGAACACTGAAGCTTTCTTT.

The chain combines TRBV10-3 with TRBJ1-1; TRBD1 matches at 7 bases. V lost 6 bases and J lost 0; bases outside the gene matches: 7. The CDR3 is 15 amino acids. Germline CDR1 is ENHRY and CDR2 is SYGVKD. The chain's CDR3 is CAISYGQELNTEAFF. The DNA of the CDR3 is TGTGCCATCAGCTATGGACAGGAGTTGAACACTGAAGCTTTCTTT.

The V call is TRBV18, the J call TRBJ1-2; a weak D match, TRBD1 (6 bases). Trimming pared 3 bases from V and 8 bases from J, leaving 16 bases between. This CDR3 has 14 amino acids. CDR1 and CDR2 from the germline V gene are KGHSH and LQKENI. The CDR3 reads CASSPQDRRGGYTF. CDR3 DNA sequence: TGTGCCAGCTCACCGCAGGACAGAAGGGGAGGCTACACCTTC.

The CDR3 nucleotides read TGTGCCAGCAGTGAGGGGACGGGTAACTATGGCTACACCTTC. Protein sequence: CASSEGTGNYGYTF. The chain links TRBV2 to TRBJ1-2; a weak D match, TRBD1 (5 bases). This CDR3 is 14 amino acids long. Germline assignment: CDR1 SNHLY and CDR2 FYNNEI. V lost 3 bases to trimming and J lost 1 base, with 9 bases between them.

This clone was picked up one time. The J gene is TRBJ1-1, the V gene TRBV27; 8 nucleotides line up with TRBD1. CDR1 is MNHEY and CDR2 is SMNVEV in the germline V gene (reference sequence). The CDR3 is made up of 13 amino acids. Germline trimming cut 8 bases from V and 5 bases from J; bases unmatched to any gene: 7. The CDR3 here is CASFGQGGTEAFF. The CDR3 nucleotides are TGTGCCAGCTTCGGACAGGGAGGAACTGAAGCTTTCTTT.